Each of the 8 T cell receptor beta chains below was sequenced from the same sample in a study of tumor-infiltrating lymphocytes in primary liver carcinoma. A primer in the constant region served to generate TCR beta cDNA from 500 to 600 ng of total RNA. ARM-PCR, slightly modified, supplied the TCR beta libraries through three nested multiplex PCR rounds. With TRBV1-TRBV30 forward primers and a C-beta reverse primer, the first two PCR rounds were run for approximately 10 cycles each. TCRdb reanalysed the multiplex PCR reads using MiXCR and keeps one entry per CDR3 protein. The profile covers 300,000 to 350,000 distinct CDR3 sequences, with about 61% appearing a single time and about 6.5% taken by the ten largest. Blood RNA came from unsorted whole blood; germline DNA was also extracted. Sequenced input: peripheral blood. These TCRs come from a man in his forties with primary liver carcinoma and hepatitis B virus infection.

Of note for this clonotype: A much larger clonotype is one base distant, so this may be a read error. The V gene is TRBV5-5, the J gene TRBJ2-1; D possibly corresponds to TRBD1 (6 bases). Germline V CDR1 and CDR2: SGHKS, YYEKEE (reference sequence). The CDR3 consists of 14 residues. CDR3 DNA: TGTGCCAGCAGCTTGACAGGGCTCGAGGATGAGCATTTCTTC. Translation gives CASSLTGLEDEHFF.

This clonotype was recorded a few times. The junction differs from germline at one of its ends, possibly a read error. This chain uses TRBV5-6 with TRBJ2-2; D is unresolved. The CDR3 covers 15 residues. CDR1 is SGHDT, CDR2 YYEEEE, per germline. This CDR3 reads CVSSYGPFGTGELFF. DNA for the CDR3: TGTGTCAGCAGCTATGGACCCTTTGGGACCGGGGAGCTGTTTTTT.

This clonotype is a singleton in its sample. This may come from a read error, since a much larger clone is one base off. The V call is TRBV5-5, the J call TRBJ1-1; no definite D call. Germline CDR1 is SGHKS and CDR2 is YYEKEE (reference sequence). This CDR3 spans 13 amino acids. CDR3 protein: CASRAALNIEAFF. The DNA of the CDR3 is TGTGCCAGCAGAGCGGCCTTGAACATTGAAGCTTTCTTT.

J is TRBJ2-3 and V is TRBV24-1; 9 bases are a match to TRBD1. Per the germline V gene, CDR1 is KGHDR and CDR2 is SFDVKD. The CDR3 totals 17 residues. J was trimmed by 3 bases and V by 0 bases; bases with no gene match: 6. CDR3 loop: CATSDLEGQGETDTQYF. The DNA for the CDR3 is TGTGCCACCAGTGATTTGGAGGGACAGGGAGAGACAGATACGCAGTATTTT.

This clonotype was detected ten times or more. The chain recombines TRBV6-2 or TRBV6-3 with TRBJ2-7; 10 positions match TRBD2. From germline, CDR1 is MNHEY and CDR2 SVGEGT. Trimming cost V 8 bases and J 0 bases; bases outside gene matches: 4. CDR3 size: 14 residues. CDR3 bases: TGTGCCAGCGTGGCTAGCGGGAGCTCCTACGAGCAGTACTTC. Its translation is CASVASGSSYEQYF.

Regarding this clonotype: A much more abundant neighbour one base away suggests this may be a read error. The chain links TRBV4-1 to TRBJ1-3; weak D call: TRBD1 (5 bases). The CDR3 has 18 amino acids. The germline V and J ends were trimmed by 1 base and 3 bases, with 19 bases remaining between them. Germline V gene lookup returns CDR1 MGHRA and CDR2 YSYEKL. The CDR3 sequence is CASSQVWSGAGSGNTIYF. In DNA form, the CDR3 reads TGCGCCAGCAGCCAAGTTTGGTCCGGGGCCGGGAGTGGAAACACCATATATTTT.

This clonotype was counted a few times. This chain connects TRBV5-4 to TRBJ2-3; 8 bases align to TRBD1. Germline V gene lookup returns CDR1 SGHNT and CDR2 YYREEE (reference sequence). The ends lost 4 bases at V and 6 bases at J; junction bases unmatched: 19. This CDR3 comprises 18 residues. This CDR3 reads CASSPRLSGGRGMDTQYF. In nucleotides, the CDR3 is TGTGCCAGCAGCCCACGTTTGTCAGGGGGCCGTGGGATGGATACGCAGTATTTT.

The chain joins TRBV19 to TRBJ1-2; weak D call: TRBD1 (5 bases). CDR1 LNHDA and CDR2 SQIVND come from the germline V gene (reference sequence). V was pared by 5 bases and J by 3 bases, with 16 bases between. There are 15 residues in the CDR3. CDR3 region: CASSSPGLLDYGYTF. In DNA, the CDR3 is TGTGCCAGTAGTTCACCGGGACTTCTCGACTATGGCTACACCTTC.